This is a list of T cell receptor beta chains from one sample in a study of T cell responses to AZD1222 COVID-19 vaccine. The table came from immunoSEQ multiplex PCR; TCRdb's copy has only in-frame clones and leaves some out. Of about 120,000 clones in the sample, over 85% were seen once. The input for sequencing was peripheral blood, taken 28 days after the second AZD1222 dose. The source of these receptors is an adult who received the AZD1222 COVID-19 vaccine. CDR3s include the opening cysteine and the closing phenylalanine or tryptophan. D genes are given only for firm matches.

J gene | D gene | V gene | CDR3 protein
TRBJ1-5 | TRBD1 | TRBV4-2 | CASSQGTDRGSRQPQHF
TRBJ1-2 | TRBD1 | TRBV5-4 | CASSVDRGGGYTF
TRBJ1-4 | . | TRBV30 | CAWSVREKLFF
TRBJ1-1 | . | TRBV5-1 | CASSQSTRNTEAFF
TRBJ2-1 | TRBD2 | TRBV7-7 | CASSLLAGDYNEQFF
TRBJ1-4 | TRBD1 | TRBV27 | CASSFRQGGVEKLFF
TRBJ1-4 | . | TRBV7-2 | CASSFSDRGHEKLFF
TRBJ1-1 | . | TRBV21-1 | CASSKEATEAFF
TRBJ2-5 | TRBD1 | TRBV7-9 | CASSFDREETQYF
TRBJ1-5 | . | TRBV4-3 | CASSPGTVPNQPQHF
TRBJ2-7 | . | TRBV7-2 | CASSLGVYYEQYF
TRBJ1-6 | . | TRBV9 | CASSPFSRAENSPLHF
TRBJ2-7 | . | TRBV10-3 | CAIVVDSTYEQYF
TRBJ2-1 | . | TRBV7-2 | CASSWGPYNEQFF
TRBJ2-7 | . | TRBV10-3 | CAISERRLSYEQYF
TRBJ1-5 | . | TRBV2 | CASALLMNQPQHF